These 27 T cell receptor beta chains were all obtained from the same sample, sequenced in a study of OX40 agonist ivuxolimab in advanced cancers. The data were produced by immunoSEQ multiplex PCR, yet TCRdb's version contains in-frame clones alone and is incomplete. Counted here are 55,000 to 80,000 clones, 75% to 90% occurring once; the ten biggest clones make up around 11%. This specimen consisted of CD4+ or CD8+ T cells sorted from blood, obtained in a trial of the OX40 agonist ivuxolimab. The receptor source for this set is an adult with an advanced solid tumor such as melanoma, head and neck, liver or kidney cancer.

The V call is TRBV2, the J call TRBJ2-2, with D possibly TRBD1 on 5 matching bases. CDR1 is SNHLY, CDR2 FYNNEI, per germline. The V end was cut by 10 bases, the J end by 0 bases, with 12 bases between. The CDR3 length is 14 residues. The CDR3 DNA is TGTGCCACCAAGGACACTTCGAACACCGGGGAGCTGTTTTTT. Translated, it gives CATKDTSNTGELFF.

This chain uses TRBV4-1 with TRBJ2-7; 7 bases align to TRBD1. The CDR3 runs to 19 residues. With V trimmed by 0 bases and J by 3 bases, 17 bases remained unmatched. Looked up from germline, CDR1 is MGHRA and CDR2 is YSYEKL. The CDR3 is CASSQEPPLDKAGGYEQYF. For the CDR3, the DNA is TGCGCCAGCAGCCAAGAACCCCCCCTAGACAAGGCAGGGGGCTACGAGCAGTACTTC.

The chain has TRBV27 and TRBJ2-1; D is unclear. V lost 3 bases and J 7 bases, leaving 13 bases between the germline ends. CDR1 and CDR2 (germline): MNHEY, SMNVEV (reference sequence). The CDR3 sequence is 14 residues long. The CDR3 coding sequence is TGTGCCAGCAGTTTTCTCGCGGCTACGAATGAGCAGTTCTTC. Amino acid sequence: CASSFLAATNEQFF.

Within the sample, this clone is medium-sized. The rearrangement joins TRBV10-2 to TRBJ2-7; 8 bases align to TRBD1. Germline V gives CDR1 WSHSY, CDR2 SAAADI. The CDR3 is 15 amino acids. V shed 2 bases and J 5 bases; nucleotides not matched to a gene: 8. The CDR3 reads CASSERQGKSDEQYF. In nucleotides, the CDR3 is TGCGCCAGCAGTGAGAGACAGGGGAAATCTGACGAGCAGTACTTC.

The CDR3 region is CAWSDGGSYNEQFF. DNA for the CDR3: TGTGCCTGGAGTGACGGGGGTTCCTACAATGAGCAGTTCTTC. This sequence joins TRBV30 and TRBJ2-1, with D possibly being TRBD2 (6 bases). There are 14 residues in the CDR3. Germline V gene data show CDR1 as GTSNPN and CDR2 as SVGIG (reference sequence). V lost 1 base and J 1 base, leaving 8 bases between the germline ends.

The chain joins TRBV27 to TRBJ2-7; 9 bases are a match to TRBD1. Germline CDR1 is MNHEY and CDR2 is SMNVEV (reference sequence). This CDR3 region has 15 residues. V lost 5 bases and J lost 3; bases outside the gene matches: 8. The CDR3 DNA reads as TGTGCCAGCAGTCCCTACTTGACAGGGGGCTACGAGCAGTACTTC. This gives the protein CASSPYLTGGYEQYF.

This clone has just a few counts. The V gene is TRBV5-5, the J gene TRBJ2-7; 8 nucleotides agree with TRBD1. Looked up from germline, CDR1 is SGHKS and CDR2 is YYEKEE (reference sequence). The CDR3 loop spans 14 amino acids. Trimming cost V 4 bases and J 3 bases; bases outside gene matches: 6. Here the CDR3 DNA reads TGTGCCAGCAGCGAAGGGGGGACAGGCTACGAGCAGTACTTC. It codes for CASSEGGTGYEQYF.

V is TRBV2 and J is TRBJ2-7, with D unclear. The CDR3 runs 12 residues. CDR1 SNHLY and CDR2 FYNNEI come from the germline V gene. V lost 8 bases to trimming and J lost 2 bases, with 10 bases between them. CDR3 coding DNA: TGTGCCAGCGTCGATGAAGCCTACGAGCAGTACTTC. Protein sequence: CASVDEAYEQYF.

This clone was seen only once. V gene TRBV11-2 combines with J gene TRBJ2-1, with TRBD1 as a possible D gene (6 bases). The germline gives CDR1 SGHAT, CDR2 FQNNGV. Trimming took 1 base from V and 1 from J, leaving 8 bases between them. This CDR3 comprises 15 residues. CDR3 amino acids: CASSLGTASYNEQFF. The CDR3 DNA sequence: TGTGCCAGCAGCTTAGGGACAGCTTCCTACAATGAGCAGTTCTTC.

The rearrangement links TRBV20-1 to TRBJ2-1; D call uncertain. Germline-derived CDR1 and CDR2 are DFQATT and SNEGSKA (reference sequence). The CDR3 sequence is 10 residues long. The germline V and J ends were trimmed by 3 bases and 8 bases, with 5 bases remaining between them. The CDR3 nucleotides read TGCAGTGCTAGTGGGTATGAGCAGTTCTTC. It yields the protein CSASGYEQFF.

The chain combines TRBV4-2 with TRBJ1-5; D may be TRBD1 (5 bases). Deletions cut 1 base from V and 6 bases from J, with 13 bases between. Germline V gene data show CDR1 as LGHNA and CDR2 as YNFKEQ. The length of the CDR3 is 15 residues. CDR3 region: CASSQVRGEGQPQHF. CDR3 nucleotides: TGTGCCAGCAGCCAAGTTCGAGGGGAAGGTCAGCCCCAGCATTTT.

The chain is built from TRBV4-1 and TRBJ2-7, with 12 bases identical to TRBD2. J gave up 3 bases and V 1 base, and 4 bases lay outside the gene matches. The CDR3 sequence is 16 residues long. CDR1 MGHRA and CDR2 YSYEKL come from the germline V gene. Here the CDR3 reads CASSQVRLAGVYEQYF. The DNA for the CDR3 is TGCGCCAGCAGCCAAGTTAGACTAGCGGGAGTCTACGAGCAGTACTTC.

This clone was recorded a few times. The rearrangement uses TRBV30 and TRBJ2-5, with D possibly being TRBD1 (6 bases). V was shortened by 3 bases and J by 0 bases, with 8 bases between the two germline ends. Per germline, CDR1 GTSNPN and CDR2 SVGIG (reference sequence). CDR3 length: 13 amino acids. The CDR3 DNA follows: TGTGCCTGGAGCCGGGACAACCAAGAGACCCAGTACTTC. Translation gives CAWSRDNQETQYF. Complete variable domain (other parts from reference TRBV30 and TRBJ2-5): SQTIHQWPATLVQPVGSPLSLECTVEGTSNPNLYWYRQAAGRGLQLLFYSVGIGQISSEVPQNLSASRPQDRQFILSSKKLLLSDSGFYLCAWSRDNQETQYFGPGTRLLVL.

CDR3 loop: CASSFSGSNEKLFF. DNA for the CDR3: TGTGCCAGCAGTTTCTCGGGCAGTAATGAAAAACTGTTTTTT. The chain joins TRBV28 to TRBJ1-4; D remains ambiguous. V was pared by 3 bases and J by 4 bases, with 9 bases between. Germline V gives CDR1 MDHEN, CDR2 SYDVKM. The CDR3 covers 14 residues.

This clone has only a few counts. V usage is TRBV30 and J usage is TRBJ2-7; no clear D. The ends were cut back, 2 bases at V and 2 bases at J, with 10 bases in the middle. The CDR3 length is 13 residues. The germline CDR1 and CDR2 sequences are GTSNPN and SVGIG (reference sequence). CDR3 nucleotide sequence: TGTGCCTGGAGTCCCGGCGGACCCTACGAGCAGTACTTC. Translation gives CAWSPGGPYEQYF.

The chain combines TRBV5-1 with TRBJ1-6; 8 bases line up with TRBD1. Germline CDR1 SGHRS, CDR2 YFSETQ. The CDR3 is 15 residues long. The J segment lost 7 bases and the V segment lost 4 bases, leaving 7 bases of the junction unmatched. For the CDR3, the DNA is TGCGCCAGCAGCCCAACGACAGGGGAGAATTCACCCCTCCACTTT. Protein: CASSPTTGENSPLHF.

The CDR3 nucleotides read TGTGCCAGCAGCGTAGCCCGGGACTCCCTCTCCTACGAGCAGTACTTC. It translates to CASSVARDSLSYEQYF. This rearrangement joins TRBV9 to TRBJ2-7; a possible D gene is TRBD2 (6 bases). Trimming took 0 bases from V and 0 from J, leaving 13 bases between them. Germline CDR1 SGDLS, CDR2 YYNGEE. CDR3 length: 16 amino acids. The whole variable domain, filled in from reference TRBV9 and TRBJ2-7, reads DSGVTQTPKHLITATGQRVTLRCSPRSGDLSVYWYQQSLDQGLQFLIQYYNGEERAKGNILERFSAQQFPDLHSELNLSSLELGDSALYFCASSVARDSLSYEQYFGPGTRLTVT.

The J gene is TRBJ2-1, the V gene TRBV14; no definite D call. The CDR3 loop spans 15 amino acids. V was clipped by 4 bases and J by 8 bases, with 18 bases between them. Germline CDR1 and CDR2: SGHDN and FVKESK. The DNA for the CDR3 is TGTGCCAGCAGCCTCGTAGGCGTCTTTGGGGATGAGCAGTTCTTC. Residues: CASSLVGVFGDEQFF.

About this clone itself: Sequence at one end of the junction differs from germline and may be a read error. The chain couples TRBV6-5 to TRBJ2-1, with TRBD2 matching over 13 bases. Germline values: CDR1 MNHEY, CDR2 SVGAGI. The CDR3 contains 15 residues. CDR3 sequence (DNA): TGTGCCAGCAGTTATTCTCCGGGACTAGCGGGATTTTTGCTCTTC. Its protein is CASSYSPGLAGFLLF.

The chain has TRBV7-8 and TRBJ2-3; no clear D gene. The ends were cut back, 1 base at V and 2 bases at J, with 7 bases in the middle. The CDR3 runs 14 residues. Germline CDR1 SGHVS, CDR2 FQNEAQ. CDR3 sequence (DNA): TGTGCCAGCAGCTTAGAGGTGACCACAGATACGCAGTATTTT. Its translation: CASSLEVTTDTQYF.

This CDR3 reads CSVDGFSGGGESYTF. The CDR3 DNA reads TGCAGCGTCGATGGATTCTCCGGGGGCGGAGAAAGCTACACCTTC. The V and J genes are TRBV29-1 and TRBJ1-2, with D tentatively TRBD1 (6 bases). The V end lost 6 bases, the J end lost 9 bases, and 26 bases lay between the germline ends. CDR1 is SQVTM, CDR2 ANQGSEA, per germline. This CDR3 contains 15 residues.

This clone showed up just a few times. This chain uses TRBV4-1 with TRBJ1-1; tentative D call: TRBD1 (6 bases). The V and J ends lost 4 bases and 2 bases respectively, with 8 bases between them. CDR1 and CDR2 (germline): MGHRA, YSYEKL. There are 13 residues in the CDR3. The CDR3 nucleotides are TGCGCCAGCAGCCTGGACAGAAACACTGAAGCTTTCTTT. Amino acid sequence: CASSLDRNTEAFF.

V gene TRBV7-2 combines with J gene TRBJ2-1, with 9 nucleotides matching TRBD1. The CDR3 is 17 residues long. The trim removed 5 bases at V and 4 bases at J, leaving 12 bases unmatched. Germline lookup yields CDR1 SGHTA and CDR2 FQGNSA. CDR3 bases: TGTGCCAGCAGCATTTCGCCGGGACAGGGCAGGTACAATGAGCAGTTCTTC. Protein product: CASSISPGQGRYNEQFF.

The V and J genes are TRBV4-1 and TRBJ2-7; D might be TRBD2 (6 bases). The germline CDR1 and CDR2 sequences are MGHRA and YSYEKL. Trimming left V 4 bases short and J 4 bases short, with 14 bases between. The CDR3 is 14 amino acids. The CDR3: CASSLRDGGYEQYF. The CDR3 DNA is TGCGCCAGCAGCCTCCGGGACGGGGGATACGAGCAGTACTTC.

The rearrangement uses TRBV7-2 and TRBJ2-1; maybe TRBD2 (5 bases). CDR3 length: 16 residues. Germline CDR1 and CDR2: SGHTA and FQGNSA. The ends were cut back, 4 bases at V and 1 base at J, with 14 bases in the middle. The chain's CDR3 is CASSSPRGGSYNEQFF. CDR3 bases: TGTGCCAGCAGCTCCCCCCGGGGTGGGTCCTACAATGAGCAGTTCTTC.

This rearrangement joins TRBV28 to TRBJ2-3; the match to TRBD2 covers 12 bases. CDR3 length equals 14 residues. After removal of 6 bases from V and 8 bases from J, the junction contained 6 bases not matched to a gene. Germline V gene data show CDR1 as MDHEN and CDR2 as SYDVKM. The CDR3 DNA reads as TGTGCCAGCAGCCGTACTAGCGGGAGGTTTACGCAGTATTTT. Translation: CASSRTSGRFTQYF.

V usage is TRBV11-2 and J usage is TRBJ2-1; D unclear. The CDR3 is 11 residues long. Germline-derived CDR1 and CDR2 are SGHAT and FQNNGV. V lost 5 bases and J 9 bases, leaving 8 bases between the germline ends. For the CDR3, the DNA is TGTGCCAGCAGCGCGTACGGTGAGCAGTTCTTC. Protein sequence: CASSAYGEQFF.